This TCR beta chain derives from a study of beta chain features in type 1 diabetes. Reverse transcribing all isolated RNA meant expressed TCRB transcripts were sequenced. It was found that naive, central memory and regulatory T cell samples averaged around 3.8 million reads. This table comes from immunoSEQ multiplex PCR, and its TCRdb copy is limited to in-frame clones, with some not included. Altogether 400,000 or so clones are present, roughly 12% being singletons, with the ten largest covering around 0.01%. The study's findings and limits: The similarity of naive, central memory and Treg TCRB repertoires appeared greater among patients than among healthy donors. Shorter TCRB CDR3s, moderately but significantly so, marked every one of the four CD4+ subsets in Type 1 diabetes patients.

About this clone itself: The antigen remains unidentified.

This TCR derives from a woman aged 18-35 years with type 1 diabetes. Input material: naive CD4+ T cells from blood.

The CDR3 protein is CASPLGRDSQPQHF. The CDR3 coding sequence is TGCGCCAGCCCCCTCGGAAGGGACAGTCAGCCCCAGCATTTT. V and J are TRBV23-1 and TRBJ1-5, with 7 bases identical to TRBD1. TRBV23-1 is labeled an ORF, and its function is uncertain. The trim removed 8 bases at V and 6 bases at J, leaving 10 bases unmatched. CDR3 length: 14 residues.